Listed below are T cell receptor beta chains from one sample, sequenced in a study of OX40 agonist ivuxolimab in advanced cancers. The assay was immunoSEQ multiplex PCR, and TCRdb's table has in-frame clones only and misses some. The table has around 76,000 clones, 85% seen once; the top ten hold less than 6.5%. The sequencing here drew on CD4+ or CD8+ T cells sorted from blood, taken in a trial of the OX40 agonist ivuxolimab. The receptors shown here come from an adult with an advanced solid tumor such as melanoma, head and neck, liver or kidney cancer. Each CDR3 is given with its conserved first and last residue. D genes are given only for firm matches. Clone size appears in some rows only: once, few, many, or a class for an expanded clone.

cdr3_length,clone_size,d_call,j_call,v_call,cdr3_aa,cdr3_nt
16,-,TRBD2,TRBJ2-1,TRBV27,CASSLGASGAYNEQFF,TGTGCCAGCAGTTTAGGGGCTAGCGGAGCCTACAATGAGCAGTTCTTC
14,-,-,TRBJ1-3,TRBV28,CASSLGWRGNTIYF,TGTGCCAGCAGTTTAGGGTGGAGGGGAAACACCATATATTTT
11,-,-,TRBJ1-1,TRBV6-1,CASSEDSEAFF,TGTGCCAGCAGTGAAGATTCTGAAGCTTTCTTT
14,few,TRBD1,TRBJ2-3,TRBV19,CASRRTGGADTQYF,TGTGCCAGTAGGCGGACAGGGGGGGCAGATACGCAGTATTTT
13,-,TRBD1,TRBJ2-1,TRBV29-1,CSCGTGNYNEQFF,TGCAGCTGTGGGACAGGGAATTACAATGAGCAGTTCTTC
15,-,-,TRBJ2-3,TRBV10-1,CASSDRGGLEGTQYF,TGCGCCAGCAGTGATCGTGGGGGGCTAGAGGGTACGCAGTATTTT
14,-,-,TRBJ1-5,TRBV6-6,CASSYERSNQPQHF,TGTGCCAGCAGTTACGAGAGGAGCAATCAGCCCCAGCATTTT
14,-,TRBD1,TRBJ2-7,TRBV6-5,CASSYSGQANEQYF,TGTGCCAGCAGTTACTCGGGACAGGCGAACGAGCAGTACTTC
15,once,-,TRBJ1-1,TRBV18,CASSVEAEPNTEAFF,TGTGCCAGCTCAGTAGAGGCCGAGCCGAACACTGAAGCTTTCTTT
13,-,-,TRBJ1-1,TRBV30,CAWSHKGSTEAFF,TGTGCCTGGAGCCATAAGGGGAGCACTGAAGCTTTCTTT
16,few,TRBD2,TRBJ2-3,TRBV5-4,CASSGAGDWVTDTQYF,TGTGCCAGCAGCGGGGCGGGAGACTGGGTGACAGATACGCAGTATTTT
13,-,-,TRBJ1-1,TRBV27,CASSSFFHTEAFF,TGTGCCAGCAGTTCATTCTTTCACACTGAAGCTTTCTTT
16,-,-,TRBJ2-3,TRBV10-2,CASSERAGVNTDTQYF,TGCGCCAGCAGTGAGCGGGCAGGGGTAAACACAGATACGCAGTATTTT
13,few,-,TRBJ2-5,TRBV6-6,CASSRTGQETQYF,TGTGCCAGCAGTCGGACCGGTCAAGAGACCCAGTACTTC
15,-,-,TRBJ2-1,TRBV5-1,CASGDSAANYNEQFF,TGCGCCAGCGGGGATTCGGCTGCCAATTACAATGAGCAGTTCTTC
16,-,-,TRBJ1-4,TRBV19,CASTKNVGTTNEKLFF,TGTGCCAGTACAAAAAACGTAGGGACAACTAATGAAAAACTGTTTTTT
16,-,-,TRBJ1-6,TRBV28,CASGGGVRSYNSPLHF,TGTGCCAGCGGCGGGGGCGTAAGGTCCTATAATTCACCCCTCCACTTT
15,-,TRBD2,TRBJ2-1,TRBV7-9,CASSQDQGTSNEQFF,TGTGCCAGCAGCCAAGATCAGGGGACTAGCAATGAGCAGTTCTTC
11,few,-,TRBJ2-3,TRBV2,CASDFGGTQYF,TGTGCCAGCGACTTCGGGGGTACGCAGTATTTT
16,-,-,TRBJ2-3,TRBV6-5,CASSYSRTPDEDTQYF,TGTGCCAGCAGTTACTCTCGGACACCTGACGAAGATACGCAGTATTTT
12,once,-,TRBJ2-2,TRBV7-3,CASSQVLGELFF,TGTGCCAGCAGCCAGGTTCTGGGGGAGCTGTTTTTT
17,-,-,TRBJ2-5,TRBV18,CASSSLGAQGRWETQYF,TGTGCCAGCTCATCCCTCGGGGCCCAGGGACGGTGGGAGACCCAGTACTTC
16,-,TRBD2,TRBJ2-3,TRBV10-3,CAITPGTSRARDTQYF,TGTGCCATCACCCCCGGGACTAGCAGGGCCAGAGATACGCAGTATTTT
14,-,-,TRBJ2-1,TRBV28,CASSWTGEVNEQFF,TGTGCCAGCAGTTGGACGGGAGAGGTCAATGAGCAGTTCTTC
14,-,-,TRBJ1-1,TRBV6-1,CASSEVAGNTEAFF,TGTGCCAGCAGTGAAGTGGCAGGGAACACTGAAGCTTTCTTT
16,-,-,TRBJ2-1,TRBV7-9,CASSLVRQVGYNEQFF,TGTGCCAGCAGCTTAGTCCGGCAGGTCGGCTACAATGAGCAGTTCTTC
11,-,-,TRBJ1-5,TRBV28,CASTDNQPQHF,TGTGCCAGCACCGACAATCAGCCCCAGCATTTT
17,-,-,TRBJ2-1,TRBV18,CASSRGGRAASYNEQFF,TGTGCCAGCTCACGTGGCGGAAGGGCTGCTTCCTACAATGAGCAGTTCTTC
15,-,-,TRBJ1-5,TRBV7-2,CASSSTGRGNQPQHF,TGTGCCAGCAGCTCCACAGGGAGGGGCAATCAGCCCCAGCATTTT
15,-,-,TRBJ2-7,TRBV28,CASSLPSLVSYEQYF,TGTGCCAGCAGTTTGCCTAGCCTCGTCTCCTACGAGCAGTACTTC
14,-,-,TRBJ2-5,TRBV5-1,CASSSTATSETQYF,TGCGCCAGCAGCAGTACGGCTACAAGTGAGACCCAGTACTTC
16,-,-,TRBJ2-7,TRBV29-1,CSVEGGPGNGPYEQYF,TGCAGCGTTGAAGGAGGGCCCGGGAATGGCCCCTACGAGCAGTACTTC
15,-,-,TRBJ2-5,TRBV4-1,CASSRGDRLQETQYF,TGCGCCAGCAGTCGCGGTGACAGACTTCAAGAGACCCAGTACTTC
12,-,-,TRBJ2-7,TRBV9,CASSPDRREQYF,TGTGCCAGCAGCCCAGACAGGCGCGAGCAGTACTTC
12,-,-,TRBJ2-5,TRBV7-2,CASSLRWETQYF,TGTGCCAGCAGCTTGAGATGGGAGACCCAGTACTTC
13,-,-,TRBJ1-4,TRBV5-1,CASSRQENEKLFF,TGCGCCAGCAGCAGACAAGAGAATGAAAAACTGTTTTTT
13,-,TRBD2,TRBJ2-2,TRBV19,CASSKGSGRELFF,TGTGCCAGTAGTAAAGGTAGCGGGAGGGAGCTGTTTTTT
14,-,TRBD2,TRBJ2-1,TRBV18,CASSPNLAGNEQFF,TGTGCCAGCTCACCAAATTTAGCGGGAAACGAGCAGTTCTTC
13,-,-,TRBJ2-5,TRBV28,CASNFGGAGEQYF,TGTGCCAGCAATTTCGGTGGGGCTGGAGAGCAGTACTTC
14,-,-,TRBJ1-2,TRBV4-3,CASSQDEGWGGYTF,TGCGCCAGCAGCCAAGATGAAGGGTGGGGTGGCTACACCTTC
15,-,-,TRBJ2-5,TRBV7-2,CASSLARARQETQYF,TGTGCCAGCAGCTTAGCCAGGGCTCGCCAAGAGACCCAGTACTTC
14,once,TRBD1,TRBJ1-1,TRBV19,CASSSQGGHTEAFF,TGTGCCAGTAGTTCTCAGGGGGGGCACACTGAAGCTTTCTTT
13,-,-,TRBJ2-1,TRBV19,CASSMGPENEQFF,TGTGCCAGTAGTATGGGGCCGGAGAATGAGCAGTTCTTC
15,-,TRBD1,TRBJ2-1,TRBV5-6,CASSLRTGIINEQFF,TGTGCCAGCAGCTTGAGGACAGGGATTATCAATGAGCAGTTCTTC
15,-,-,TRBJ1-6,TRBV19,CASSRSGTLGSPLHF,TGTGCCAGTAGTAGATCCGGGACACTGGGTTCACCCCTCCACTTT
16,-,-,TRBJ2-6,TRBV5-1,CASSLAPGQGANVLTF,TGCGCCAGCAGCTTGGCCCCAGGCCAAGGGGCCAACGTCCTGACTTTC
17,-,-,TRBJ1-2,TRBV28,CASSLVGRGLVNYGYTF,TGTGCCAGCAGTTTAGTAGGTCGGGGCCTAGTGAACTATGGCTACACCTTC